Listed below are T cell receptor beta chains from one sample, sequenced in a study of lymphopenia after photon versus proton radiotherapy. The data were produced by immunoSEQ multiplex PCR, yet TCRdb's version contains in-frame clones alone and is incomplete. The table records 25,000 to 35,000 clones, roughly nine tenths of them present only once. The specimen comprised peripheral blood, sampled from a patient treated with proton-based radiotherapy. Source of these receptors: a woman aged 65 to 85 with pancreatic cancer. Some clones in this sample may be carry-over from other donors' samples. Each CDR3 is given with its conserved first and last residue. The order of the fields is V gene, CDR3 protein.

v_gene: TRBV7-9
CDR3aa: CASSFPYRDRGDEQYF

v_gene: TRBV19
CDR3aa: CASKDRSNQPQHF

v_gene: TRBV5-1
CDR3aa: CASNQQGGTNTEAFF

v_gene: TRBV19
CDR3aa: CASRSEQGHYGYTF

v_gene: TRBV14
CDR3aa: CASSYRGTDTQYF

v_gene: TRBV30
CDR3aa: CAWSAQTNYGYTF

v_gene: TRBV6-1
CDR3aa: CASRDRGLYGYTF

v_gene: TRBV27
CDR3aa: CASSLLMGGSEKLFF

v_gene: TRBV27
CDR3aa: CASSLSPRQGIYEQYF

v_gene: TRBV28
CDR3aa: CASSSDKGPMRRHYEQYF

v_gene: TRBV27
CDR3aa: CASTNKQGRNEKLFF

v_gene: TRBV21-1
CDR3aa: CASSLQKRDRGHEQYF

v_gene: TRBV29-1
CDR3aa: CSILPQGNYEQYF

v_gene: TRBV4-3
CDR3aa: CASSQTGTGNEKLFF

v_gene: TRBV11-2
CDR3aa: CASSYQDQGFEQFF

v_gene: TRBV6-1
CDR3aa: CASNPRTGKQYF

v_gene: TRBV27
CDR3aa: CASSLGHLETQYF

v_gene: TRBV11-2
CDR3aa: CASSPRTSGYQETQYF

v_gene: TRBV2
CDR3aa: CASSDRTGGTEAFF

v_gene: TRBV30
CDR3aa: CAWTLSGQRYNEQFF